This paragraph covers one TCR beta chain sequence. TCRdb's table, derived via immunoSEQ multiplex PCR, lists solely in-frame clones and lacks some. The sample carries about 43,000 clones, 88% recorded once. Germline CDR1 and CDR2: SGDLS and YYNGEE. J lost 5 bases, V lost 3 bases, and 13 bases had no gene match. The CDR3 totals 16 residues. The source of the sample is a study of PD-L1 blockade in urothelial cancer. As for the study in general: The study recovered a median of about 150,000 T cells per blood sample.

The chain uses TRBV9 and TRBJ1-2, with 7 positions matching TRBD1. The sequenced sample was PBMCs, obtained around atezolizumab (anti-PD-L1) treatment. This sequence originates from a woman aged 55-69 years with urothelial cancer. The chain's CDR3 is CASSAYRGEGEYGYTF. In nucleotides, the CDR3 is TGTGCCAGCAGCGCCTACAGGGGAGAAGGGGAGTATGGCTACACCTTC.